In its sample, the clone carrying this T cell receptor beta chain was seen many times. MiXCR, applied by TCRdb to the 5' RACE reads, yields one record per CDR3 protein. The table lists more than 110,000 distinct CDR3 sequences, roughly 8% of them singletons. This specimen belongs to a study of CD8 T cells in ankylosing spondylitis. The CDR3 runs 12 residues. Trimming cost V 1 base and J 7 bases, with 5 bases left between them. CDR1 and CDR2 from the germline V gene are MDHEN and SYDVKM. J is TRBJ1-5 and V is TRBV28, with D uncertain. Sequenced material: synovial fluid, either unsorted or a sorted T cell fraction (not recorded which). The origin of this receptor is a male donor with ankylosing spondylitis. Here the CDR3 DNA reads TGTGCCAGCAGTTTATATAGACAGCCCCAGCATTTT. Residues: CASSLYRQPQHF.